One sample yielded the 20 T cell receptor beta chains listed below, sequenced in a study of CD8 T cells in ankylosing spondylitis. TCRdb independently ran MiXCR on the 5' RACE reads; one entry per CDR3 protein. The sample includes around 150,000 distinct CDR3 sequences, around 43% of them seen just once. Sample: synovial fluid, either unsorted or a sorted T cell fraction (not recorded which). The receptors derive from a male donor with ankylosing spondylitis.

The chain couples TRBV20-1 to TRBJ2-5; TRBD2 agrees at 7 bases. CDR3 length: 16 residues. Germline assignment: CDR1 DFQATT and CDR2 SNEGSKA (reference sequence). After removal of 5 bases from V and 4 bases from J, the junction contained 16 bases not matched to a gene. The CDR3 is CSAHDAARLAPETQYF. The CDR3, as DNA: TGCAGTGCTCACGACGCAGCCCGACTAGCCCCAGAGACCCAGTACTTC.

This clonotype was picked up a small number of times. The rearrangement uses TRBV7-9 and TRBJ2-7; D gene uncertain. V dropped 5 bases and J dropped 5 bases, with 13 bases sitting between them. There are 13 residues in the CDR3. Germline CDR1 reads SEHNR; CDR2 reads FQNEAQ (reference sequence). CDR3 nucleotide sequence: TGTGCCAGCAGCCCGTCGTGGAGCGACGAGCAGTACTTC. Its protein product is CASSPSWSDEQYF.

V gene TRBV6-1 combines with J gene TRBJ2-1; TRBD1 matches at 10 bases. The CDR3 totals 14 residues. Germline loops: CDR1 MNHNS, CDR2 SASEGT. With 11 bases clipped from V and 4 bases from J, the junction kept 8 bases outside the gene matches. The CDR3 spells CAATGGADYNEQFF. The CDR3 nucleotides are TGTGCCGCGACAGGGGGCGCGGATTACAATGAGCAGTTCTTC.

CDR3 amino acids: CASSDTGEGHNSPLHF. For the CDR3, the DNA is TGTGCCAGCAGTGACACAGGGGAAGGGCATAATTCACCCCTCCACTTT. The rearrangement uses TRBV6-4 and TRBJ1-6; 7 nucleotides match TRBD1. Per germline, CDR1 MRHNA and CDR2 SNTAGT. The CDR3 is 16 amino acids. V shed 2 bases, J shed 5 bases, and the junction held 6 bases outside the gene matches.

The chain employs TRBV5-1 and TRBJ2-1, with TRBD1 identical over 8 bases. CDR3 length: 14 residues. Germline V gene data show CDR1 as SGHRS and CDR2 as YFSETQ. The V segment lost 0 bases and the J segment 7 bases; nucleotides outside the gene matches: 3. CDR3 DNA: TGCGCCAGCAGCTTGGGGGACAGGACAAATGAGCAGTTCTTC. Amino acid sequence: CASSLGDRTNEQFF.

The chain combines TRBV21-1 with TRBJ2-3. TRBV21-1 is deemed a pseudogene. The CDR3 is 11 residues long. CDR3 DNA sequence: TGTGCCAGCCAGCCGACAGATACGCAGTATTTT. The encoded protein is CASQPTDTQYF.

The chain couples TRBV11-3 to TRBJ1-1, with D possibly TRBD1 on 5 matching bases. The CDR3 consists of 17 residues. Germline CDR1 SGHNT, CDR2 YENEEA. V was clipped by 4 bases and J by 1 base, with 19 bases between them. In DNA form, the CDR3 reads TGTGCCAGCAGCTCCTACTTCGAGGGGAGTTCGAACACTGAAGCTTTCTTT. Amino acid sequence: CASSSYFEGSSNTEAFF.

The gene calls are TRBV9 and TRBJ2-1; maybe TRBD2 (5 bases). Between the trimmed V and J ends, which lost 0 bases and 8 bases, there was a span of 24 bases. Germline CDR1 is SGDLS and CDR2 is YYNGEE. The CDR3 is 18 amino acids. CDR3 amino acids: CASSVDPTRATSWDEQFF. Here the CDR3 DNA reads TGTGCCAGCAGCGTAGATCCCACTAGAGCCACTTCCTGGGATGAGCAGTTCTTC.

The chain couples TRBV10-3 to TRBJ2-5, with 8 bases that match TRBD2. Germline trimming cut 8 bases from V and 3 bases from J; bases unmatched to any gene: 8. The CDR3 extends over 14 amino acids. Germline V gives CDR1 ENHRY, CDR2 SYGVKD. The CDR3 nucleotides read TGTGCCATCCCAATCCCGGGACTAGAAGAGACCCAGTACTTC. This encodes CAIPIPGLEETQYF.

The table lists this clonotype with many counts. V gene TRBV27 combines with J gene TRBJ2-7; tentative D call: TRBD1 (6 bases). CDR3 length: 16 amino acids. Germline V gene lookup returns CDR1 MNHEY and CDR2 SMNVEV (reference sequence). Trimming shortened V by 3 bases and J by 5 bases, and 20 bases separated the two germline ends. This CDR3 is CASSFTAPTGGNEQYF. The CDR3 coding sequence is TGTGCCAGCAGTTTTACGGCCCCGACAGGCGGCAACGAGCAGTACTTC.

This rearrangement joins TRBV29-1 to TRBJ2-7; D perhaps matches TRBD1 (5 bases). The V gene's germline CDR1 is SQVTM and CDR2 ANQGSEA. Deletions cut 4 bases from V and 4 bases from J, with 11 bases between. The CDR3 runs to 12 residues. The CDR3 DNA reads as TGCAGCGTTGGGTGGGGCTGGTACGAGCAGTACTTC. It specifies CSVGWGWYEQYF.

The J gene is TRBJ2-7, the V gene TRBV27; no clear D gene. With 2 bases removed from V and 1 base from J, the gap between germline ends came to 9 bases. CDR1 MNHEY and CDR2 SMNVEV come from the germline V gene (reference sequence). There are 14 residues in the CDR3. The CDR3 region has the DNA TGTGCCAGCAGTTTAAAAGGGAAATCCTACGAGCAGTACTTC. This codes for CASSLKGKSYEQYF.

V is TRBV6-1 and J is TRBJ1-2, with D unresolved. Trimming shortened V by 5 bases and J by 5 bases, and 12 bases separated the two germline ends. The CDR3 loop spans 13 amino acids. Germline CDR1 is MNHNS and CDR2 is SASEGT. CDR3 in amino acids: CASSRDASYGYTF. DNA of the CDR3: TGTGCCAGCAGTCGCGATGCCTCGTATGGCTACACCTTC.

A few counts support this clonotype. The CDR3 spells CASSFSPNRGRSTF. The CDR3 coding sequence is TGTGCCAGCAGCTTCAGCCCGAACAGGGGGCGAAGCACCTTC. The J gene is TRBJ1-2, the V gene TRBV5-5, with 9 bases matching TRBD1. Germline CDR1 is SGHKS and CDR2 is YYEKEE (reference sequence). CDR3 length: 14 residues. Trimming at V came to 2 bases and at J to 13 bases, leaving 12 bases not matched to a gene.

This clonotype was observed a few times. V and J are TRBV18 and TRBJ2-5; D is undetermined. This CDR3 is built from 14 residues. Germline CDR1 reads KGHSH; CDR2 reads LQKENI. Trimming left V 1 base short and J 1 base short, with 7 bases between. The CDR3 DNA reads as TGTGCCAGCTCACCACTGGGGTTCCAAGAGACCCAGTACTTC. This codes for CASSPLGFQETQYF.

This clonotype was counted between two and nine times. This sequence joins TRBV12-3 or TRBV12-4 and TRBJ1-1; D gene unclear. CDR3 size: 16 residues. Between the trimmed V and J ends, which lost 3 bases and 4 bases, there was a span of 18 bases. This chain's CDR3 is CASSFWSRRNPTEAFF. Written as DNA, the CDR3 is TGTGCCAGCAGTTTTTGGTCCAGGAGGAATCCCACTGAAGCTTTCTTT.

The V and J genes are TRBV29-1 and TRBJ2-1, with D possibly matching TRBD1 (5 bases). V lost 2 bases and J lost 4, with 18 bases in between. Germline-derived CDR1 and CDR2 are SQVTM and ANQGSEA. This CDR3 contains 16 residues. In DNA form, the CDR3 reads TGCAGCGTTGAACGGGTGGGGCGGACCCTTTACAATGAGCAGTTCTTC. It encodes CSVERVGRTLYNEQFF.

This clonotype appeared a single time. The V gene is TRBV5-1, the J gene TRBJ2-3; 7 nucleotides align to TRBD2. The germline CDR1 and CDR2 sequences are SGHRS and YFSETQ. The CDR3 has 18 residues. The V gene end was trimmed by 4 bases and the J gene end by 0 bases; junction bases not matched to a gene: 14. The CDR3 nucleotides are TGCGCCAGCAGCGGAGGCTTTCCGGCAGCGGGGAGCACAGATACGCAGTATTTT. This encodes CASSGGFPAAGSTDTQYF.

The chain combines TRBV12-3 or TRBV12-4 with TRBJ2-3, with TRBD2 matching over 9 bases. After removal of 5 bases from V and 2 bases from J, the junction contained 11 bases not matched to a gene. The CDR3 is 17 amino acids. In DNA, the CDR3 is TGTGCCAGCAGTACCGGCCTAGCGGGACAGTACACAGATACGCAGTATTTT. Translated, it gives CASSTGLAGQYTDTQYF.

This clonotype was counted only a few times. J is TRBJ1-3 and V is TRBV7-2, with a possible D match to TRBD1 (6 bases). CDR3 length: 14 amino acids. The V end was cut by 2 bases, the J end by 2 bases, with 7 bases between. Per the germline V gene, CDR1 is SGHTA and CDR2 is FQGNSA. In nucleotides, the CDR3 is TGTGCCAGCAGCTTAAAGGGGGCTGGAAACACCATATATTTT. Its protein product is CASSLKGAGNTIYF. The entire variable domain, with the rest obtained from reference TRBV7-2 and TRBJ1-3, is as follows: GAGVSQSPSNKVTEKGKDVELRCDPISGHTALYWYRQSLGQGLEFLIYFQGNSAPDKSGLPSDRFSAERTGGSVSTLTIQRTQQEDSAVYLCASSLKGAGNTIYFGEGSWLTVV.